The next 26 T cell receptor beta chains were all read from a single sample in a study of a mutant IDH1 vaccine in newly diagnosed glioma. The antigens for these receptors are not known. Regarding time point: week 23, last vaccination. Alongside topical imiquimod, each dose of vaccine comprised 300 ug of mutant IDH1 20-mer peptide. Measured with immunoSEQ multiplex PCR; TCRdb has only the in-frame clones, and not every one. The sample has 65,000 or so clones, approximately 81% seen once. The source material was PBMCs, sampled from a glioma patient whose treatment included an IDH1 peptide vaccine. The source is a man between 25 and 39 years old with glioma.

The V and J genes are TRBV15 and TRBJ1-5; tentatively, D is TRBD1 (6 bases). Between the trimmed V and J ends, which lost 4 bases and 7 bases, there was a span of 20 bases. Germline-derived CDR1 and CDR2 are LNHNV and YYDKDF (reference sequence). The CDR3 sequence is 16 residues long. The CDR3, as DNA: TGTGCCACCAGCACTCGACGACAGGCCCTCAACCAGCCCCAGCATTTT. This gives the protein CATSTRRQALNQPQHF.

This sequence joins TRBV5-6 and TRBJ2-7; perhaps TRBD1 as D (6 bases). Between the trimmed V and J ends, which lost 0 bases and 1 base, there was a span of 14 bases. CDR1 and CDR2 (germline): SGHDT, YYEEEE. The length of the CDR3 is 16 residues. CDR3 in amino acids: CASSLGGPSLSYEQYF. CDR3 in DNA: TGTGCCAGCAGCTTGGGGGGGCCGAGTTTGTCCTACGAGCAGTACTTC.

CDR3 nucleotides: TGCGCCAGCAGCCAAGACAGGGGTCCCTATAAGCCCCAGCATTTT. Its translation: CASSQDRGPYKPQHF. The V gene is TRBV4-1, the J gene TRBJ1-5; tentatively, D is TRBD1 (6 bases). The ends were cut back, 0 bases at V and 8 bases at J, with 14 bases in the middle. Per germline, CDR1 MGHRA and CDR2 YSYEKL. This CDR3 is 15 amino acids long.

In DNA form, the CDR3 reads TGTGCCAGCAGTTACGAGGCTGGAAACACCATATATTTT. It translates to CASSYEAGNTIYF. V usage is TRBV28 and J usage is TRBJ1-3; D is uncertain. Germline lookup yields CDR1 MDHEN and CDR2 SYDVKM. The V end was cut by 4 bases, the J end by 2 bases, with 6 bases between. CDR3 size: 13 residues.

As to this clone: Other DNA sequences in this sample translate to the same CDR3. This chain uses TRBV11-2 with TRBJ1-4; D is uncertain. V dropped 5 bases and J dropped 4 bases, with 14 bases sitting between them. Per germline, CDR1 SGHAT and CDR2 FQNNGV. The length of the CDR3 is 15 residues. This chain's CDR3 is CASSINRVLNEKLFF. The CDR3 DNA reads TGTGCCAGCAGCATAAACCGGGTCCTTAATGAAAAACTGTTTTTT.

V gene TRBV7-9 combines with J gene TRBJ2-1; D is possibly TRBD2 (5 bases). CDR1 SEHNR and CDR2 FQNEAQ come from the germline V gene (reference sequence). Trimming cost V 1 base and J 2 bases, with 9 bases left between them. The CDR3 is 15 residues long. As DNA, the CDR3 is TGTGCCAGCAGCTTAGGTACGGGAACCTACAATGAGCAGTTCTTC. Its protein product is CASSLGTGTYNEQFF.

In this sample, this clone turned up a few times. This chain uses TRBV19 with TRBJ1-5; D may be TRBD1 (6 bases). Trimming took off 3 bases at V and 7 bases at J, with 10 bases between the two ends. The CDR3 totals 13 residues. Germline CDR1 reads LNHDA; CDR2 reads SQIVND (reference sequence). CDR3 in DNA: TGTGCCAGTAGTATGACAGGCTGGCAGCCCCAGCATTTT. It codes for CASSMTGWQPQHF.

As regards this clone: At one end, the junction sequence differs from germline, possibly due to a read error. Other DNA sequences from this sample encode an identical CDR3 as well. This chain joins TRBV7-8 and TRBJ1-4, with D possibly matching TRBD1 (5 bases). The germline V gene encodes CDR1 SGHVS and CDR2 FQNEAQ. The CDR3 has 15 amino acids. CDR3 in DNA: TGTGCCAGTAGCTCCCACAGGCTAACTAATGAAAAACTGTTTTTT. Its protein product is CASSSHRLTNEKLFF.

This chain links TRBV6-1 with TRBJ2-3, with 10 nucleotides matching TRBD2. The CDR3 runs 15 residues. Germline CDR1 and CDR2: MNHNS and SASEGT. The V segment lost 6 bases and the J segment 2 bases; nucleotides outside the gene matches: 5. The CDR3 loop reads CASRASGGDTDTQYF. Here the CDR3 DNA reads TGTGCCAGCAGGGCCAGCGGGGGGGACACAGATACGCAGTATTTT.

This clone was found once. J is TRBJ1-2 and V is TRBV9, with 10 bases identical to TRBD1. V was pared by 0 bases and J by 0 bases, with 14 bases of the junction left unmatched. The CDR3 contains 20 residues. Germline values: CDR1 SGDLS, CDR2 YYNGEE. CDR3 in amino acids: CASSVAEGFGQGDSNYGYTF. Here the CDR3 DNA reads TGTGCCAGCAGCGTAGCTGAGGGGTTTGGACAGGGGGATTCTAACTATGGCTACACCTTC.

The CDR3 here is CASSSSGGAAGANVLTF. The CDR3 DNA is TGTGCCAGCAGCTCTAGCGGGGGGGCCGCTGGGGCCAACGTCCTGACTTTC. The chain combines TRBV7-2 with TRBJ2-6; 12 nucleotides match TRBD2. The CDR3 contains 17 residues. J lost 2 bases, V lost 4 bases, and 3 bases had no gene match. Germline CDR1 is SGHTA and CDR2 is FQGNSA.

The V call is TRBV19, the J call TRBJ1-6; a possible D gene is TRBD1 (6 bases). Trimming cost V 7 bases and J 5 bases, with 15 bases left between them. CDR1 LNHDA and CDR2 SQIVND come from the germline V gene (reference sequence). The CDR3 extends over 15 amino acids. The CDR3 sequence is CASNPDRLHNSPLHF. The CDR3 nucleotides are TGTGCCAGTAATCCCGACAGGCTCCATAATTCACCCCTCCACTTT.

V is TRBV6-1 and J is TRBJ2-3; D gene ambiguous. CDR3 length: 13 residues. V was cut by 5 bases and J by 2 bases, with 8 bases left in between. Germline lookup yields CDR1 MNHNS and CDR2 SASEGT. CDR3 sequence reads: CASSPTYTDTQYF. CDR3 coding DNA: TGTGCCAGCAGTCCTACTTACACAGATACGCAGTATTTT.

V usage is TRBV6-1 and J usage is TRBJ2-7; 11 nucleotides match TRBD1. CDR1 is MNHNS and CDR2 is SASEGT in the germline V gene. J was trimmed by 3 bases and V by 3 bases; bases with no gene match: 4. The CDR3 covers 15 residues. In DNA, the CDR3 is TGTGCCAGCAGTGACGGACAGGGGGCTTTCTACGAGCAGTACTTC. It specifies CASSDGQGAFYEQYF.

This chain uses TRBV7-9 with TRBJ1-5; D gene unclear. The CDR3 consists of 15 residues. The V gene's germline CDR1 is SEHNR and CDR2 FQNEAQ (reference sequence). Trimming stripped 5 bases from V and 4 bases from J, with 15 bases between. CDR3 sequence (DNA): TGTGCCAGCAGCCTAGGGCGAACCGGGAATCAGCCCCAGCATTTT. This gives the protein CASSLGRTGNQPQHF.

The chain uses TRBV4-1 and TRBJ2-6, with a tentative D call TRBD1 (6 bases). The germline V gene has CDR1 MGHRA and CDR2 YSYEKL. V was pared by 3 bases and J by 0 bases, with 18 bases between. This CDR3 has 19 amino acids. The CDR3, as DNA: TGCGCCAGCAGCCAGCCCGCAGGGGCCACCTCCTCTGGGGCCAACGTCCTGACTTTC. Amino acid sequence: CASSQPAGATSSGANVLTF.

This chain joins TRBV12-5 and TRBJ2-3, with a tentative D call TRBD2 (6 bases). This CDR3 spans 14 amino acids. Germline CDR1 and CDR2: LGHNT and FRNRAP. Trimming took 7 bases from V and 6 from J, leaving 17 bases between them. As DNA, the CDR3 is TGTGCTAGTGCCTACGGGACTTCTCAGGATACGCAGTATTTT. Amino acids: CASAYGTSQDTQYF.

V is TRBV2 and J is TRBJ1-1, with D uncertain. CDR3 length: 13 amino acids. V was pared by 7 bases and J by 8 bases, with 17 bases between. Germline CDR1 reads SNHLY; CDR2 reads FYNNEI. This CDR3 is CASKDPATDEAFF. The CDR3 DNA is TGTGCCAGCAAGGATCCCGCGACGGACGAAGCTTTCTTT.

This chain uses TRBV14 with TRBJ1-3; D gene ambiguous. The CDR3 has 19 amino acids. V was shortened by 0 bases and J by 0 bases, with 18 bases between the two germline ends. The V gene's germline CDR1 is SGHDN and CDR2 FVKESK. In DNA form, the CDR3 reads TGTGCCAGCAGCCAAGATGGTTTGGCAGATGGATACTCTGGAAACACCATATATTTT. Translated: CASSQDGLADGYSGNTIYF.

V gene TRBV13 combines with J gene TRBJ2-1, with 9 positions matching TRBD2. Unmatched junction bases numbered 5, after V lost 4 bases and J lost 4 bases. Germline-derived CDR1 and CDR2 are PRHDT and FYEKMQ (reference sequence). The length of the CDR3 is 15 residues. DNA of the CDR3: TGTGCCAGCAGCTATGTAGCGGGGGTATACAATGAGCAGTTCTTC. Protein: CASSYVAGVYNEQFF.

This sequence joins TRBV6-1 and TRBJ1-1, with D possibly matching TRBD1 (5 bases). Germline V gives CDR1 MNHNS, CDR2 SASEGT. The CDR3 covers 17 residues. The ends were cut back, 6 bases at V and 0 bases at J, with 20 bases in the middle. This chain's CDR3 is CASSEKGWGGMNTEAFF. The CDR3 bases are TGTGCCAGCAGCGAAAAAGGGTGGGGGGGGATGAACACTGAAGCTTTCTTT.

The rearrangement joins TRBV5-4 to TRBJ2-1; D call uncertain. The V gene's germline CDR1 is SGHNT and CDR2 YYREEE (reference sequence). V was trimmed by 2 bases and J by 5 bases, leaving 5 bases between them. CDR3 length equals 12 residues. The CDR3 nucleotides read TGTGCCAGCAGCTTTTCCGACAATGAGCAGTTCTTC. This gives the protein CASSFSDNEQFF.

The chain carries TRBV2 and TRBJ1-2; 7 bases fit TRBD1. V trimming: 5 bases; J trimming: 4 bases; junction bases outside the gene matches: 13. From germline, CDR1 is SNHLY and CDR2 FYNNEI. The CDR3 covers 16 residues. CDR3 DNA sequence: TGTGCCAGCAGTCACCAAGATGCACAGGGGCCCTATGGCTACACCTTC. This encodes CASSHQDAQGPYGYTF.

This CDR3 is CASSYYRVPNTGELFF. The CDR3 DNA follows: TGTGCCAGCAGTTATTACAGGGTCCCGAACACCGGGGAGCTGTTTTTT. The chain is built from TRBV6-5 and TRBJ2-2, with D tentatively TRBD1 (6 bases). CDR1 and CDR2 (germline): MNHEY, SVGAGI. Deletions cut 3 bases from V and 0 bases from J, with 11 bases between. There are 16 residues in the CDR3.

The genes are TRBV7-4 and TRBJ2-2, with D unresolved. CDR3 size: 12 residues. Trimming removed 11 bases at V and 5 bases at J, with 12 bases between. CDR1 is SGHVT and CDR2 is SQSDAQ in the germline V gene. The CDR3 DNA is TGTGCCTCTCAAATAGATACCGGGGAGCTGTTTTTT. Translated: CASQIDTGELFF. Variable domain in full (rest from reference TRBV7-4 and TRBJ2-2): GAGVSQSPRYKVAKRGRDVALRCDSISGHVTLYWYRQTLGQGSEVLTYSQSDAQRDKSGRPSGRFSAERPERSVSTLKIQRTEQGDSAVYLCASQIDTGELFFGEGSRLTVL.

The rearrangement uses TRBV10-3 and TRBJ2-7, with TRBD2 matching 7 bases. This CDR3 contains 12 residues. J was trimmed by 6 bases and V by 5 bases; bases with no gene match: 4. Germline lookup yields CDR1 ENHRY and CDR2 SYGVKD. The CDR3, as DNA: TGTGCCATCAGTTGGACTAGTAGCGAGCAGTACTTC. The encoded protein is CAISWTSSEQYF.